The entry below gives a single T cell receptor beta chain sequence along with its context. Its antigen is undetermined. These data belong to a study of T cell responses to AZD1222 COVID-19 vaccine. Whole-study results and caveats: It was only after the peak T cell response that any repertoires were sampled. Most donors were white British, females outnumbered males, and clonal diversity was possibly underestimated. The breadth and depth of Spike-specific TCRs increased once two AZD1222 doses had been given. A reported finding is that nearly half of spike-specific TCRs target unmutated variant regions.

The CDR3 contains 16 residues. The V gene end was trimmed by 5 bases and the J gene end by 6 bases; junction bases not matched to a gene: 14. Germline assignment: CDR1 KGHSH and CDR2 LQKENI. Method: immunoSEQ multiplex PCR; TCRdb's copy keeps in-frame clones and lacks some. The sample holds approximately 120,000 clones; around 90% are singletons and the top ten take 4.5% to 6.5%. The source of this sequence is an adult in good health. Material: peripheral blood, obtained on day 0 of AZD1222 vaccination. This chain uses TRBV18 with TRBJ2-7; TRBD1 aligns across 9 bases. The CDR3 loop reads CASSTDGTGLASEQYF. The CDR3 nucleotides are TGTGCCAGCTCAACAGATGGGACAGGGCTTGCCTCCGAGCAGTACTTC.